The 16 T cell receptor beta chains below come from one sample, sequenced in a study of T cells in Graves' hyperthyroidism and ophthalmopathy. It was RNA transcripts that yielded the amplified TCR beta CDR3 regions. HTBI primers were used for first-round RT-PCR of the TCR CDR3. TCRdb analysed the multiplex PCR reads with MiXCR anew, one entry per CDR3 protein. The sample consists of 250,000 or so distinct CDR3 sequences, 15% of them appearing once. Sequenced input: blood. The receptor set was obtained from a woman in her forties or fifties with Graves' hyperthyroidism that later progressed to Graves' ophthalmopathy.

At least ten counts were recorded for this clonotype. The chain is built from TRBV28 and TRBJ1-2; 12 bases agree with TRBD1. CDR3 length: 19 amino acids. The V and J ends lost 3 bases and 2 bases, in that order; junction bases with no gene match: 13. Germline loops: CDR1 MDHEN, CDR2 SYDVKM. The CDR3, as DNA: TGTGCCAGCAGTTTCACTGAGCCGGGACAGGGGGCATGGAACTATGGCTACACCTTC. Translating it yields CASSFTEPGQGAWNYGYTF.

This clonotype was seen ten or more times. This chain joins TRBV20-1 and TRBJ2-3; possible D gene TRBD2, 5 bases. The V and J ends lost 7 bases and 8 bases respectively, with 22 bases between them. The CDR3 extends over 14 amino acids. From germline, CDR1 is DFQATT and CDR2 SNEGSKA (reference sequence). The CDR3 loop is CSVRAVRLEGTQYF. CDR3 DNA: TGCAGTGTGCGGGCAGTTCGTTTAGAGGGTACGCAGTATTTT.

This clonotype was detected ten times or more. This chain connects TRBV3-1 to TRBJ2-4; D call uncertain. The CDR3 totals 14 residues. Germline V lookup: CDR1 LGHDT, CDR2 YNNKEL (reference sequence). The germline V and J ends were trimmed by 3 bases and 4 bases, with 10 bases remaining between them. DNA of the CDR3: TGTGCCAGCAGCCAGCCCCGGATTAAAAACATTCAGTACTTC. It is translated as CASSQPRIKNIQYF.

The V gene is TRBV12-3 or TRBV12-4, the J gene TRBJ1-3; D is uncertain. V was shortened by 5 bases and J by 4 bases, with 12 bases between the two germline ends. The CDR3 runs 14 residues. CDR3 amino acids: CASSLSSEGNTIYF. CDR3 nucleotides: TGTGCCAGCAGTCTCTCCAGTGAAGGAAACACCATATATTTT.

This clonotype has at least ten counts. The chain has TRBV20-1 and TRBJ2-5, with D perhaps matching TRBD1 (5 bases). The CDR3 covers 13 residues. Trimming removed 6 bases from V and 1 base from J, with 12 bases in between. Per the germline V gene, CDR1 is DFQATT and CDR2 is SNEGSKA (reference sequence). In nucleotides, the CDR3 is TGCAGTGCCCAGGGTTTTGCCCAAGAGACCCAGTACTTC. As protein: CSAQGFAQETQYF.

This clonotype turned up a few times. This chain uses TRBV2 with TRBJ1-5; D gene uncertain. V was trimmed by 6 bases and J by 6 bases, leaving 15 bases between them. The germline gives CDR1 SNHLY, CDR2 FYNNEI. The CDR3 is made up of 14 amino acids. For the CDR3, the DNA is TGTGCCAGCAGGTCTGAGGCAGGTGGTCAGCCCCAGCATTTT. Protein: CASRSEAGGQPQHF.

This clonotype was detected ten times or more. This sequence joins TRBV11-2 and TRBJ2-5; TRBD2 aligns across 9 bases. Germline V CDR1 and CDR2: SGHAT, FQNNGV. Trimming removed 4 bases from V and 5 bases from J; junction bases left unmatched: 5. The CDR3 has 14 residues. Written as DNA, the CDR3 is TGTGCCAGCAGCTCTTGGCGGGAGGGGGAGACCCAGTACTTC. Translated: CASSSWREGETQYF.

This clonotype was counted many times. The rearrangement links TRBV2 to TRBJ2-5, with a weak D call TRBD1 (6 bases). Trimming stripped 7 bases from V and 1 base from J, with 16 bases between. The CDR3 spans 15 residues. Germline loops: CDR1 SNHLY, CDR2 FYNNEI. CDR3 amino acids: CASIKEGHLQETQYF. CDR3 coding DNA: TGTGCCAGCATTAAAGAGGGACACCTCCAAGAGACCCAGTACTTC.

This clonotype was observed many times. The chain employs TRBV20-1 and TRBJ2-3, with a weak D call TRBD2 (5 bases). Germline values: CDR1 DFQATT, CDR2 SNEGSKA (reference sequence). The CDR3 is 17 residues long. Trimming cost V 0 bases and J 4 bases, with 20 bases left between them. The CDR3 reads CSARDRLGGGRADTQYF. The CDR3 region has the DNA TGCAGTGCTAGAGATCGCCTAGGCGGAGGAAGGGCAGATACGCAGTATTTT.

This clonotype showed up many times. J is TRBJ2-7 and V is TRBV20-1, with D possibly being TRBD1 (6 bases). The CDR3 sequence is 12 residues long. V lost 6 bases and J lost 0, with 9 bases in between. CDR1 is DFQATT and CDR2 is SNEGSKA in the germline V gene (reference sequence). CDR3 residues: CSAGQSSYEQYF. The DNA for the CDR3 is TGCAGTGCAGGACAGAGCTCCTACGAGCAGTACTTC.

The chain employs TRBV10-2 and TRBJ2-1, with 14 bases identical to TRBD2. This CDR3 region has 16 residues. Unmatched junction bases numbered 10, after V lost 7 bases and J lost 8 bases. The germline CDR1 and CDR2 sequences are WSHSY and SAAADI. CDR3 region: CASKPGLAGEKYEQFF. The CDR3, as DNA: TGCGCCAGCAAACCGGGACTAGCGGGAGAAAAGTATGAGCAGTTCTTC.

This clonotype was counted many times. This chain connects TRBV7-9 to TRBJ2-2, with D perhaps TRBD1 (5 bases). CDR3 size: 16 residues. V was shortened by 4 bases and J by 1 base, with 13 bases between the two germline ends. Germline CDR1 reads SEHNR; CDR2 reads FQNEAQ (reference sequence). The CDR3 region is CASSSLKGRNTGELFF. The CDR3 DNA is TGTGCCAGCAGCTCCCTTAAGGGGCGGAACACCGGGGAGCTGTTTTTT.

In its sample, this clonotype was seen a few times. The chain carries TRBV14 and TRBJ2-3; D unresolved. CDR1 and CDR2 from the germline V gene are SGHDN and FVKESK. The CDR3 covers 17 residues. V shed 2 bases and J shed 4 bases, with 19 bases lying between them. CDR3 sequence reads: CASSQPPSDHRSDTQYF. The CDR3 DNA reads as TGTGCCAGCAGCCAACCACCCTCCGACCATCGTTCAGATACGCAGTATTTT.

This clonotype was detected many times. The chain links TRBV27 to TRBJ2-1; D is possibly TRBD2 (7 bases). Trimming took off 2 bases at V and 3 bases at J, with 17 bases between the two ends. Germline CDR1 and CDR2: MNHEY and SMNVEV (reference sequence). This CDR3 comprises 17 residues. The CDR3 spells CASSLQGGGPRYNEQFF. CDR3 DNA: TGTGCCAGCAGTTTACAAGGGGGAGGGCCCCGCTACAATGAGCAGTTCTTC.

This clonotype was seen many times. The chain combines TRBV28 with TRBJ1-5; no clear D. V shed 9 bases and J shed 3 bases, with 12 bases lying between them. CDR1 is MDHEN, CDR2 SYDVKM, per germline. CDR3 length equals 13 residues. The CDR3 protein is CASSGHFNQPQHF. The CDR3 coding sequence is TGTGCCAGTTCCGGGCATTTCAATCAGCCCCAGCATTTT. Full variable domain (outside the CDR3, taken from reference TRBV28 and TRBJ1-5): DVKVTQSSRYLVKRTGEKVFLECVQDMDHENMFWYRQDPGLGLRLIYFSYDVKMKEKGDIPEGYSVSREKKERFSLILESASTNQTSMYLCASSGHFNQPQHFGDGTRLSIL.

The rearrangement uses TRBV27 and TRBJ1-1; D remains unclear. Trimming cost V 1 base and J 4 bases, with 7 bases left between them. From germline, CDR1 is MNHEY and CDR2 SMNVEV (reference sequence). CDR3 length: 13 residues. The CDR3 sequence is CASSLFGSTEAFF. DNA for the CDR3: TGTGCCAGCAGTTTATTCGGTAGCACTGAAGCTTTCTTT.